These 18 T cell receptor beta chains were sequenced from one sample in a study of CD8 T cells in ankylosing spondylitis. TCRdb independently ran MiXCR on the 5' RACE reads; one entry per CDR3 protein. The sample records about 240,000 distinct CDR3 sequences, approximately 9% being singletons. Sequenced input: blood, either unsorted or a sorted T cell fraction (not recorded which). Receptor source: a male donor with ankylosing spondylitis or in good health (not recorded which).

The genes are TRBV6-2 or TRBV6-3 and TRBJ2-3, with D perhaps matching TRBD1 or TRBD2 (5 bases each). Trimming removed 10 bases at V and 0 bases at J, with 14 bases between. The CDR3 is made up of 14 amino acids. Germline V gene sequence: CDR1 MNHEY, CDR2 SVGEGT. Here the CDR3 reads CATAWDQSTDTQYF. In DNA, the CDR3 is TGTGCCACCGCGTGGGACCAGAGCACAGATACGCAGTATTTT.

This clonotype was seen a few times. This chain uses TRBV6-1 with TRBJ2-5; 10 bases map to TRBD2. Unmatched junction bases numbered 13, after V lost 1 base and J lost 2 bases. Germline CDR1 is MNHNS and CDR2 is SASEGT. The CDR3 is 19 residues long. The CDR3 reads CASSEELAGTPRGQETQYF. Written as DNA, the CDR3 is TGTGCCAGCAGTGAAGAACTAGCGGGGACCCCCCGGGGGCAAGAGACCCAGTACTTC.

This clonotype appeared many times. The J gene is TRBJ1-1, the V gene TRBV20-1; a possible D gene is TRBD1 (5 bases). The CDR3 spans 13 residues. CDR1 DFQATT and CDR2 SNEGSKA come from the germline V gene (reference sequence). V gave up 3 bases and J gave up 5 bases, with 13 bases separating them. The CDR3 here is CSARGGMDTEAFF. In nucleotides, the CDR3 is TGCAGTGCTAGGGGGGGTATGGATACTGAAGCTTTCTTT.

This clonotype came up many times. The chain joins TRBV5-1 to TRBJ2-4, with 7 bases that match TRBD1. Germline V gene sequence: CDR1 SGHRS, CDR2 YFSETQ. The CDR3 has 14 residues. Trimming at V came to 3 bases and at J to 2 bases, leaving 2 bases not matched to a gene. CDR3 coding DNA: TGCGCCAGCAGCTCACAGGGGACCAAAAACATTCAGTACTTC. This gives the protein CASSSQGTKNIQYF.

This chain uses TRBV7-9 with TRBJ1-4; D not certain. V was shortened by 5 bases and J by 1 base, with 11 bases between the two germline ends. Germline V CDR1 and CDR2: SEHNR, FQNEAQ (reference sequence). The CDR3 is made up of 15 amino acids. This CDR3 reads CASSTGRITNEKLFF. The CDR3 nucleotides are TGTGCCAGCAGCACCGGACGGATAACTAATGAAAAACTGTTTTTT.

In its sample, this clonotype was seen many times. V gene TRBV5-5 combines with J gene TRBJ2-1; D unresolved. The CDR3 runs 15 residues. The V end lost 4 bases, the J end lost 3 bases, and 14 bases lay between the germline ends. The germline V gene has CDR1 SGHKS and CDR2 YYEKEE (reference sequence). Here the CDR3 DNA reads TGTGCCAGCAGCGCGACTCCAGAGGACTACAATGAGCAGTTCTTC. Translating gives CASSATPEDYNEQFF.

This clonotype was counted ten times or more. This chain joins TRBV10-3 and TRBJ2-7; perhaps TRBD2 as D (6 bases). Germline CDR1 is ENHRY and CDR2 is SYGVKD. This CDR3 region has 15 residues. V was trimmed by 2 bases and J by 7 bases, leaving 18 bases between them. The CDR3 region has the DNA TGTGCCATCAGTGAGGATCCCGAGGGACTTCGGGAGCAGTACTTC. Residues: CAISEDPEGLREQYF.

This clonotype was recorded at least ten times. This rearrangement joins TRBV18 to TRBJ2-7; perhaps TRBD2 as D (6 bases). The CDR3 runs to 13 residues. The germline V and J ends were trimmed by 3 bases and 8 bases, with 14 bases remaining between them. Germline V lookup: CDR1 KGHSH, CDR2 LQKENI. CDR3 nucleotides: TGTGCCAGCTCACCGGACGGGGGTCTGAAGCAGTACTTC. This sequence encodes CASSPDGGLKQYF.

This clonotype was recorded many times. This chain connects TRBV12-3 or TRBV12-4 to TRBJ2-1; TRBD1 is a possible D gene (6 bases). Trimming took 6 bases from V and 2 from J, leaving 14 bases between them. CDR3 length: 15 amino acids. Written as DNA, the CDR3 is TGTGCCAGCAGCCCGGACTGGGGGCCCTACAATGAGCAGTTCTTC. Translated: CASSPDWGPYNEQFF.

The table lists this clonotype with a few counts. The rearrangement links TRBV6-1 to TRBJ2-7; TRBD1 agrees at 7 bases. The CDR3 consists of 14 residues. Germline CDR1 reads MNHNS; CDR2 reads SASEGT. With 7 bases clipped from V and 2 bases from J, the junction kept 8 bases outside the gene matches. CDR3 in amino acids: CASTPGQFAYEQYF. DNA for the CDR3: TGTGCCAGCACCCCGGGACAGTTCGCCTACGAGCAGTACTTC.

In its sample, this clonotype was seen many times. The rearrangement uses TRBV24-1 and TRBJ1-1, with a weak D call TRBD1 (5 bases). The V end was cut by 7 bases, the J end by 5 bases, with 13 bases between. This CDR3 spans 13 amino acids. CDR1 KGHDR and CDR2 SFDVKD come from the germline V gene. The CDR3 DNA sequence: TGTGCCACCAGGGCCTCGACAGTTACTGAAGCTTTCTTT. As protein: CATRASTVTEAFF.

This clonotype came up many times. The J gene is TRBJ2-1, the V gene TRBV5-6; a possible D gene is TRBD1 (6 bases). The germline V gene has CDR1 SGHDT and CDR2 YYEEEE. This CDR3 is built from 16 residues. V was pared by 0 bases and J by 3 bases, with 13 bases between. For the CDR3, the DNA is TGTGCCAGCAGCTTGGGGACCGGACAGATCTACAATGAGCAGTTCTTC. Translation gives CASSLGTGQIYNEQFF.

In this sample, this clonotype turned up many times. The rearrangement joins TRBV7-9 to TRBJ1-5, with 9 bases aligning to TRBD1. The CDR3 length is 12 residues. The germline gives CDR1 SEHNR, CDR2 FQNEAQ (reference sequence). V was clipped by 5 bases and J by 12 bases; unmatched bases: 5. The CDR3 loop reads CASSPPGQGQHF. The DNA of the CDR3 is TGTGCCAGCAGCCCCCCGGGACAGGGCCAGCATTTT.

This clonotype was counted ten times or more. V usage is TRBV20-1 and J usage is TRBJ2-1; 9 bases agree with TRBD2. Germline V gene sequence: CDR1 DFQATT, CDR2 SNEGSKA (reference sequence). This CDR3 has 18 residues. V was clipped by 0 bases and J by 3 bases; unmatched bases: 12. DNA of the CDR3: TGCAGTGCTAGAGATGGGGCTAGCGGGACCGCCCTCTACAATGAGCAGTTCTTC. Its translation is CSARDGASGTALYNEQFF.

This clonotype came up many times. The chain has TRBV5-1 and TRBJ2-2, with TRBD1 matching 7 bases. Germline V CDR1 and CDR2: SGHRS, YFSETQ. CDR3 size: 16 residues. Trimming at V came to 4 bases and at J to 2 bases, leaving 8 bases not matched to a gene. In DNA form, the CDR3 reads TGCGCCAGCAGCCCCGGGACAGCTATTAACACCGGGGAGCTGTTTTTT. Translation: CASSPGTAINTGELFF.

To note about this clonotype: One junction end does not reproduce the germline sequence, and a read error may be involved. CDR3 coding DNA: TGTGCTAGCAGTCCTACAGCCACCGGGGAGCTGTTTTTT. Translation: CASSPTATGELFF. The chain employs TRBV7-7 and TRBJ2-2; no firm D call. The CDR3 contains 13 residues. The germline CDR1 and CDR2 sequences are SSHAT and FNYEAQ (reference sequence).

This clonotype was recorded many times. This rearrangement joins TRBV10-3 to TRBJ2-7; 8 nucleotides align to TRBD1. The CDR3 spans 15 residues. Germline assignment: CDR1 ENHRY and CDR2 SYGVKD. The V and J ends lost 0 bases and 5 bases, in that order; junction bases with no gene match: 6. CDR3 sequence (DNA): TGTGCCATCAGTGAGTCGATTCAGGGGGCTGACGAGCAGTACTTC. Translating it yields CAISESIQGADEQYF.

In this sample, this clonotype turned up many times. The chain is built from TRBV12-3 or TRBV12-4 and TRBJ2-1, with D possibly being TRBD1 or TRBD2 (5 bases each). The CDR3 totals 17 residues. Trimming stripped 5 bases from V and 6 bases from J, with 23 bases between. The CDR3 spells CASSTSPGAIPSNEQFF. In nucleotides, the CDR3 is TGTGCCAGCAGTACATCACCCGGGGCAATCCCCTCCAATGAGCAGTTCTTC.